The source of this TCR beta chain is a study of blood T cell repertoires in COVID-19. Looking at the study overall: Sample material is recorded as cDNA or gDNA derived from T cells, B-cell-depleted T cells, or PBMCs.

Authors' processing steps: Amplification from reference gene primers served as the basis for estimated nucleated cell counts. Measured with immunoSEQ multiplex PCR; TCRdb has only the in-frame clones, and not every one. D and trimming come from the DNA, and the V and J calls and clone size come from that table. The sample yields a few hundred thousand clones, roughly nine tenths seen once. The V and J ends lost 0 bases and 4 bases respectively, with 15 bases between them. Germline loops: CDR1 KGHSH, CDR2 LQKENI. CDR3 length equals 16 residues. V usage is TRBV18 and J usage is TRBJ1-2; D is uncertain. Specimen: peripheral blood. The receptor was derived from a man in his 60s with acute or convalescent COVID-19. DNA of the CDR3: TGTGCCAGCTCACCACCCCCCGGGGAGCTAGGCTATGGCTACACCTTC. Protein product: CASSPPPGELGYGYTF.